This TCR beta chain was recorded in a study of cytomegalovirus exposure and HLA in healthy donors. PCR primers comprised 60 Vbeta and 13 Jbeta primers. Repertoires were generated with immunoSEQ multiplex PCR, while TCRdb's copy carries only in-frame clones and drops some. The sample carries 150,000 to 180,000 clones, approximately 80% recorded once. The TCR originated in a man aged 25-40 years in good health and CMV-seropositive. Input material: PBMCs.

CDR3 sequence: CASSIDNRRGYEQYF. CDR3 nucleotides: TGTGCCAGTAGTATAGACAACAGGCGGGGCTACGAGCAGTACTTC. The chain combines TRBV19 with TRBJ2-7, with D maybe TRBD2 (6 bases). CDR3 size: 15 residues. V lost 0 bases and J lost 3, with 12 bases in between. Germline-derived CDR1 and CDR2 are LNHDA and SQIVND (reference sequence). Using reference TRBV19 and TRBJ2-7 for the parts outside the CDR3, the full variable domain is DGGITQSPKYLFRKEGQNVTLSCEQNLNHDAMYWYRQDPGQGLRLIYYSQIVNDFQKGDIAEGYSVSREKKESFPLTVTSAQKNPTAFYLCASSIDNRRGYEQYFGPGTRLTVT.